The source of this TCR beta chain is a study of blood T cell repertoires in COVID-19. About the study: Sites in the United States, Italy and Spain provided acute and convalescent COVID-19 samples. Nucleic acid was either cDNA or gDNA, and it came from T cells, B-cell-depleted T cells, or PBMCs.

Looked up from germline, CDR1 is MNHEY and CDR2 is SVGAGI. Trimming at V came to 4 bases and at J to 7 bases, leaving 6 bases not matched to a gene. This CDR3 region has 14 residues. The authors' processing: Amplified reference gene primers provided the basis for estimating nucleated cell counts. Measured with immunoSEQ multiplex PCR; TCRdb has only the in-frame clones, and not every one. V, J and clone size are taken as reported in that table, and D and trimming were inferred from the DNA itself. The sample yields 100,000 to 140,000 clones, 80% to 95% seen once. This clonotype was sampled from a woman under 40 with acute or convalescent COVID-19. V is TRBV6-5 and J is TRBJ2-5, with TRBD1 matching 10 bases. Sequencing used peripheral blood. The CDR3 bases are TGTGCCAGCAGTTTCCGGGACAGGGGCTCGACCCAGTACTTC. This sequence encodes CASSFRDRGSTQYF.